Listed here are 10 T cell receptor beta chains from one sample, sequenced in a study of blood T cell repertoires in COVID-19. The assay was immunoSEQ multiplex PCR, and TCRdb's table has in-frame clones only and misses some. The sample lists a few hundred thousand clones; 75% to 90% were seen once. The sequencing sample was made of PBMCs or T cells enriched from blood (not recorded which). The receptor source for this set is a woman aged 45-59 years who had recovered from COVID-19.

The CDR3 bases are TGTGCCAGCAGCTTAGATGCAGGGGTGGGCAATGGCTACACCTTC. Amino acid sequence: CASSLDAGVGNGYTF. V is TRBV7-2 and J is TRBJ1-2; possibly TRBD1 for D (6 bases). This CDR3 is 15 amino acids long. V was pared by 1 base and J by 6 bases, with 15 bases between. CDR1 is SGHTA, CDR2 FQGNSA, per germline. The whole variable domain, filled in from reference TRBV7-2 and TRBJ1-2, reads GAGVSQSPSNKVTEKGKDVELRCDPISGHTALYWYRQSLGQGLEFLIYFQGNSAPDKSGLPSDRFSAERTGGSVSTLTIQRTQQEDSAVYLCASSLDAGVGNGYTFGSGTRLTVV.

CDR3 coding DNA: TGTGCCAGCAGGGCTAGCGGGAGGGCCTACGAGCAGTACTTC. Translation: CASRASGRAYEQYF. V and J are TRBV27 and TRBJ2-7, with 12 positions matching TRBD2. Germline CDR1 MNHEY, CDR2 SMNVEV (reference sequence). The CDR3 consists of 14 residues. V dropped 6 bases and J dropped 2; count of bases not matched to a gene: 2.

The J gene is TRBJ1-4, the V gene TRBV2; unclear D gene. Germline V gene lookup returns CDR1 SNHLY and CDR2 FYNNEI. The CDR3 has 14 amino acids. V shed 6 bases and J shed 0 bases, with 8 bases lying between them. CDR3 DNA: TGTGCCAGCAGGAGGCTTGCAACTAATGAAAAACTGTTTTTT. Translating it yields CASRRLATNEKLFF.

This sequence joins TRBV28 and TRBJ2-7; D ambiguous. The CDR3 extends over 13 amino acids. Trimming removed 7 bases at V and 0 bases at J, with 10 bases between. Germline values: CDR1 MDHEN, CDR2 SYDVKM. CDR3 bases: TGTGCCAGCAATGGGCAGACCTCCTACGAGCAGTACTTC. This encodes CASNGQTSYEQYF.

The table lists this clone with a few counts. The rearrangement joins TRBV5-6 to TRBJ1-2, with D tentatively TRBD1 (6 bases). V lost 3 bases to trimming and J lost 5 bases, with 14 bases between them. Germline loops: CDR1 SGHDT, CDR2 YYEEEE. This CDR3 is built from 14 residues. CDR3: CASSSPKQGYGYTF. CDR3 coding DNA: TGTGCCAGCAGCTCACCAAAACAGGGTTATGGCTACACCTTC.

The chain couples TRBV2 to TRBJ1-2; D unresolved. V lost 7 bases and J lost 3, with 9 bases in between. In germline, CDR1 is SNHLY, CDR2 FYNNEI. CDR3 length: 12 amino acids. The CDR3 nucleotides are TGTGCCAGCATGCCCACAGACTATGGCTACACCTTC. It encodes CASMPTDYGYTF.

The rearrangement joins TRBV28 to TRBJ2-7; 7 bases align to TRBD1. Germline CDR1 is MDHEN and CDR2 is SYDVKM. This CDR3 is built from 15 residues. The V segment lost 7 bases and the J segment 2 bases; nucleotides outside the gene matches: 11. For the CDR3, the DNA is TGTGCCAGCACGTCAAGCCGGGACAGCCCCTACGAGCAGTACTTC. Translating gives CASTSSRDSPYEQYF.

The genes are TRBV5-1 and TRBJ2-7, with D perhaps TRBD2 (6 bases). CDR3 length: 14 residues. Trimming took off 4 bases at V and 2 bases at J, with 13 bases between the two ends. CDR1 is SGHRS and CDR2 is YFSETQ in the germline V gene. The CDR3: CASSERELTYEQYF. The CDR3 region has the DNA TGCGCCAGCAGCGAACGGGAGCTAACCTACGAGCAGTACTTC.

The chain uses TRBV19 and TRBJ2-6, with D perhaps TRBD1 (6 bases). In germline, CDR1 is LNHDA, CDR2 SQIVND (reference sequence). The length of the CDR3 is 16 residues. Trimming took off 7 bases at V and 0 bases at J, with 13 bases between the two ends. CDR3 sequence (DNA): TGTGCCAGTACCCAGGGGCTACCCTCTGGGGCCAACGTCCTGACTTTC. This codes for CASTQGLPSGANVLTF.

This clone was seen more than once but under ten times. This chain's CDR3 is CATSDPRLDSYNEQFF. The CDR3 nucleotides read TGTGCCACCAGTGATCCCCGACTAGATTCCTACAATGAGCAGTTCTTC. The rearrangement links TRBV24-1 to TRBJ2-1, with D possibly being TRBD2 (6 bases). The length of the CDR3 is 16 residues. The V gene lost 3 bases and the J gene lost 1 base, with 12 bases spanning the gap. The V gene's germline CDR1 is KGHDR and CDR2 SFDVKD.